This record looks at one T cell receptor beta chain sequence and its context. Its antigen is not identified. CDR1 and CDR2 from the germline V gene are MNHEY and SVGAGI. The length of the CDR3 is 16 residues. The V end was cut by 2 bases, the J end by 5 bases, with 15 bases between. Time point noted: baseline, week 1 (first vaccination visit). Treatment in this sample: pre-vaccination baseline after standard-of-care therapy. Astrocytomas found in donors were new, WHO grade 3 or 4, IDH1-mutant and ATRX-lost. Clones were sequenced by immunoSEQ multiplex PCR, and TCRdb holds only the in-frame ones, with some missing. This table has about 54,000 clones, roughly 80% appearing once. The data derive from a study of a mutant IDH1 vaccine in newly diagnosed glioma. As for the study in general: Treated patients had a mean age of roughly 40 years and a 62.5% male, roughly 40% female split. Most patients had radiochemotherapy with temozolomide before enrollment; others had one alone.

General study points: Immune responses arising from the vaccine appeared in around 93% of patients.

J is TRBJ2-2 and V is TRBV6-5; D may be TRBD2 (6 bases). The origin of this receptor is a man between 18 and 35 years old with glioma. Material: PBMCs, obtained from a glioma patient treated with radiotherapy, temozolomide or both. This chain's CDR3 is CASSYSGGWGTGELFF. In nucleotides, the CDR3 is TGTGCCAGCAGTTACAGTGGGGGGTGGGGTACCGGGGAGCTGTTTTTT.